This T cell receptor beta chain is from a study of PD-1 blockade in classical Hodgkin lymphoma. Time point of the sample: cycle 4 day 1 (C4D1), after about 6 weeks of nivolumab. Patients all relapsed after autologous stem cell transplantation, and there was variation in brentuximab vedotin exposure. Sequencing was performed with immunoSEQ multiplex PCR; in TCRdb, only in-frame clones are kept and a portion is missing. The sample contains around 93,000 clones, about three quarters of which appear only once. This CDR3 is built from 15 residues. The V end lost 3 bases, the J end lost 0 bases, and 10 bases lay between the germline ends. CDR1 SGHTA and CDR2 FQGNSA come from the germline V gene. Points on this clone: Its antigen is as yet unknown.

Findings and caveats of the study: CD4+ but not CD8+ TCR diversity rose significantly by C4D1. Nivolumab initiation under 1 year post-ASCT meant exclusion. Reported findings placed baseline TCR diversity lower in newly diagnosed patients (compared with healthy donors).

The starting material was peripheral blood mononuclear cells (PBMCs), obtained before the fourth cycle of nivolumab. The chain couples TRBV7-2 to TRBJ2-3; the D gene is possibly TRBD2 (5 bases). This receptor was obtained from a human donor with classical Hodgkin lymphoma. This chain's CDR3 is CASSFSGLSTDTQYF. In DNA, the CDR3 is TGTGCCAGCAGCTTTAGTGGACTTAGCACAGATACGCAGTATTTT.